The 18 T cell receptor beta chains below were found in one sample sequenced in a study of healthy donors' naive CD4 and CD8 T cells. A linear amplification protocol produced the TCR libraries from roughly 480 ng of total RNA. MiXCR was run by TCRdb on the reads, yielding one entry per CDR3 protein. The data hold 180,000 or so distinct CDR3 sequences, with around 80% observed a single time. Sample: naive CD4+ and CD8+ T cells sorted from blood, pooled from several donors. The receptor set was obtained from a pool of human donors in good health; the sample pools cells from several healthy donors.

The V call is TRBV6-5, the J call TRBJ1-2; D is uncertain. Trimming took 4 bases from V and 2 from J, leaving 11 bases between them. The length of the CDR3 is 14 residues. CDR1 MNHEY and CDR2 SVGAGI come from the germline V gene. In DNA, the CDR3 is TGTGCCAGCAGTTCCGTACAGAGGAACTATGGCTACACCTTC. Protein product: CASSSVQRNYGYTF.

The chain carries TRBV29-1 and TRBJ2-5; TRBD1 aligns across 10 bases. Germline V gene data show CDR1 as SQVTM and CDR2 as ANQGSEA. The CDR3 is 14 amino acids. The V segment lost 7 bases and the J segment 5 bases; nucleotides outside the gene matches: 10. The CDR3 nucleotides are TGCAGCGCCTCGGGACAGGGGTATTTGGAGACCCAGTACTTC. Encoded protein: CSASGQGYLETQYF.

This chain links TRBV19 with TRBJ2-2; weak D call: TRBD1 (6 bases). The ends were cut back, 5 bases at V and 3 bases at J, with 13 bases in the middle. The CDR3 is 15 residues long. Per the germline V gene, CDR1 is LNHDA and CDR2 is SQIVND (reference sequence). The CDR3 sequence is CASSGYSGDTGELFF. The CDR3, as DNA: TGTGCCAGTAGTGGATACTCAGGGGACACCGGGGAGCTGTTTTTT.

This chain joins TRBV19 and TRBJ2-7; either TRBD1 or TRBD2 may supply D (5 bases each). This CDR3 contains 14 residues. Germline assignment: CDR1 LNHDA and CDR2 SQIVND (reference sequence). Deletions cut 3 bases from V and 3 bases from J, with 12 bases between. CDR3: CASSIFKGSYEQYF. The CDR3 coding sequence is TGTGCCAGTAGTATTTTCAAGGGGAGCTACGAGCAGTACTTC.

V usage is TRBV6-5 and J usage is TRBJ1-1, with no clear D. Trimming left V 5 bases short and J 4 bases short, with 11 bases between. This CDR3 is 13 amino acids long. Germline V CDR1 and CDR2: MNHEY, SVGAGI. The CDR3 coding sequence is TGTGCCAGCAGTCGCCCTGGGAGCACTGAAGCTTTCTTT. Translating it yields CASSRPGSTEAFF.

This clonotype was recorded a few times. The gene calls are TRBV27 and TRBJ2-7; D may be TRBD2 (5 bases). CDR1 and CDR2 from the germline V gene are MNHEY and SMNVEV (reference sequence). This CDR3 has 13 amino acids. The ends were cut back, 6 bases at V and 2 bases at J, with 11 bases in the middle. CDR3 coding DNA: TGTGCCAGCAGCCCACCGGGAACCTACGAGCAGTACTTC. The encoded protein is CASSPPGTYEQYF.

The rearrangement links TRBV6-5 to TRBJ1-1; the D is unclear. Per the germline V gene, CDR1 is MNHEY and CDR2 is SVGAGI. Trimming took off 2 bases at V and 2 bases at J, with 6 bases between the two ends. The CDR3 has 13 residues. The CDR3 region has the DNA TGTGCCAGCAGTTACGGGATAAACACTGAAGCTTTCTTT. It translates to CASSYGINTEAFF.

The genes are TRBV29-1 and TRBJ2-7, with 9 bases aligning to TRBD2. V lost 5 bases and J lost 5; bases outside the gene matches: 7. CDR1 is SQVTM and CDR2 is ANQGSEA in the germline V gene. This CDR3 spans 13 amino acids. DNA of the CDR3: TGCAGCGTTCGGGGCGGGAGGGCCAACGAGCAGTACTTC. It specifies CSVRGGRANEQYF.

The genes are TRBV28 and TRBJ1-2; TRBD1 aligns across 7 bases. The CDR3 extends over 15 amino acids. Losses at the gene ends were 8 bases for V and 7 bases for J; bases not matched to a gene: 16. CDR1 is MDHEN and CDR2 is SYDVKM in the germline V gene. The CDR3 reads CASRPVGQSRRGYTF. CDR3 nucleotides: TGTGCCAGCCGGCCTGTGGGACAGTCTAGGCGTGGCTACACCTTC.

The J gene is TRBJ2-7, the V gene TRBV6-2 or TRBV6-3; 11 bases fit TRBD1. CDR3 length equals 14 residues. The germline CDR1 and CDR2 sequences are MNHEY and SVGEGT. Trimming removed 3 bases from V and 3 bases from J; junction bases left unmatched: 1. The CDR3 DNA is TGTGCCAGCAGTTATGGGACAGGGGGCTACGAGCAGTACTTC. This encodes CASSYGTGGYEQYF.

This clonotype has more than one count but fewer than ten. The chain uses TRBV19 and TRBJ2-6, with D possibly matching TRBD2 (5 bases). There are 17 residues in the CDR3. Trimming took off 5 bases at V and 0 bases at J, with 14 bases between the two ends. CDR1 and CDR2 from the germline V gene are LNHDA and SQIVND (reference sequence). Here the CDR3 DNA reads TGTGCCAGTAGTCGGCTGGAGGTTCTCTCTGGGGCCAACGTCCTGACTTTC. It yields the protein CASSRLEVLSGANVLTF.

The CDR3 loop is CASTQAGELFF. The DNA for the CDR3 is TGTGCCAGCACCCAGGCCGGGGAGCTGTTTTTT. The chain uses TRBV6-2 or TRBV6-3 and TRBJ2-2; D not certain. The germline gives CDR1 MNHEY, CDR2 SVGEGT. This CDR3 is built from 11 residues. Trimming shortened V by 7 bases and J by 6 bases, and 6 bases separated the two germline ends.

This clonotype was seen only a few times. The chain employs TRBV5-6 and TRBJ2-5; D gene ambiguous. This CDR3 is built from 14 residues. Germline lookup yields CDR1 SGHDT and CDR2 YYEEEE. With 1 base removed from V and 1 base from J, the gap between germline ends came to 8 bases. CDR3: CASSLIWGQETQYF. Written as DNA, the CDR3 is TGTGCCAGCAGCTTGATTTGGGGCCAAGAGACCCAGTACTTC. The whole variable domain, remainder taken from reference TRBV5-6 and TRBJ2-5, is DAGVTQSPTHLIKTRGQQVTLRCSPKSGHDTVSWYQQALGQGPQFIFQYYEEEERQRGNFPDRFSGHQFPNYSSELNVNALLLGDSALYLCASSLIWGQETQYFGPGTRLLVL.

CDR3 region: CASTHKWGPYNEQFF. The DNA for the CDR3 is TGTGCCAGCACCCATAAGTGGGGACCCTACAATGAGCAGTTCTTC. The chain couples TRBV6-2 or TRBV6-3 to TRBJ2-1; D may match TRBD1 or TRBD2 (5 bases each). V lost 7 bases and J 2 bases, leaving 15 bases between the germline ends. Germline V gene sequence: CDR1 MNHEY, CDR2 SVGEGT. The CDR3 is 15 amino acids.

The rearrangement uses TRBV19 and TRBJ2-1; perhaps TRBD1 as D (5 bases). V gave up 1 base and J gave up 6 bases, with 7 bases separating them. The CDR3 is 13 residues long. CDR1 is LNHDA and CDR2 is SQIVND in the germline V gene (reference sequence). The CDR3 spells CASSIGRVNEQFF. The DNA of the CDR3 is TGTGCCAGTAGTATAGGCAGGGTCAATGAGCAGTTCTTC.

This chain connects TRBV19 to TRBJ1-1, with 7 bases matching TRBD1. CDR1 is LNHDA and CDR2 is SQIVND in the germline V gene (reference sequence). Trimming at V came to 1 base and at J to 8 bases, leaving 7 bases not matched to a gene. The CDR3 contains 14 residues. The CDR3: CASSIGVGTAEAFF. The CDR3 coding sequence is TGTGCCAGTAGTATAGGTGTAGGGACAGCCGAAGCTTTCTTT.

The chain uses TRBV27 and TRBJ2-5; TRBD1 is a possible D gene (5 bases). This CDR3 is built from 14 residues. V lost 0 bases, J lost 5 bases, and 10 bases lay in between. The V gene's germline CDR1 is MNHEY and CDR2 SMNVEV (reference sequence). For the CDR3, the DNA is TGTGCCAGCAGTTTATCTCCAGGGCGGGAGACCCAGTACTTC. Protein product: CASSLSPGRETQYF.

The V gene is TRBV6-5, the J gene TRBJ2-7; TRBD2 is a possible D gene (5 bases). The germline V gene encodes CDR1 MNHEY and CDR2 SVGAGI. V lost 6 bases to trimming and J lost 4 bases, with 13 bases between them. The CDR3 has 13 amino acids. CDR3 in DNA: TGTGCCAGCAGCCTAGCCCCTGGTTACGAGCAGTACTTC. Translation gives CASSLAPGYEQYF.